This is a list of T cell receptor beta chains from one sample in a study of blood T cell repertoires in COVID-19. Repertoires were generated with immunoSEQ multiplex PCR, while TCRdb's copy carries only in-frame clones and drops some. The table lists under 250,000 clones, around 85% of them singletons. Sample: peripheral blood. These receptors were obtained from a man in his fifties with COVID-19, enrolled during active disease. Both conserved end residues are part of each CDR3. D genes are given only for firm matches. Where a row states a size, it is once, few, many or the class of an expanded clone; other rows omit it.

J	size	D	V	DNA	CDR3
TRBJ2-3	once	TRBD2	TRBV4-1	TGCGCCAGCAGCCAAGATTCTCGACTAGCGGGGGTCACAGATACGCAGTATTTT	CASSQDSRLAGVTDTQYF
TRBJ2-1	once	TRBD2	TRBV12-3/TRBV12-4	TGTGCCAGCAACATAGCGGGGGCCAATGAGCAGTTCTTC	CASNIAGANEQFF
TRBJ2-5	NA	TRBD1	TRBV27	TGTGCCAGCATTGAAGGACAGGGGGTCGTTATGGAGACCCAGTACTTC	CASIEGQGVVMETQYF
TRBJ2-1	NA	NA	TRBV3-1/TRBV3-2	TGTGCCAGCAGCGCTCTTCCCAGGGACTACAATGAGCAGTTCTTC	CASSALPRDYNEQFF
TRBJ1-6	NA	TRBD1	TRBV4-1	TGCGCCAGCAGCCAAGATTCGAGGTCCGGGACAGGTAATTCACCCCTCCACTTT	CASSQDSRSGTGNSPLHF
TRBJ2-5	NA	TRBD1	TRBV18	TGTGCCAGCTCACCACCGGGACAGGGAGAGACCCAGTACTTC	CASSPPGQGETQYF
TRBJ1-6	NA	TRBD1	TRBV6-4	TGTGCCAGCAGTGACCCTACTAGGGGGACAGAGTCACCCCTCCACTTT	CASSDPTRGTESPLHF
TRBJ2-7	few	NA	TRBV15	TGTGCCACCAGCAGAGATGACAGGACGAGCTCCTACGAGCAGTACTTC	CATSRDDRTSSYEQYF
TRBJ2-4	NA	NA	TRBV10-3	TGTGCCATCAGTGAGTCGCAGGGAAATCTAGCCAAAAACATTCAGTACTTC	CAISESQGNLAKNIQYF
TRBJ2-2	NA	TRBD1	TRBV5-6	TGTGCCAGCAGCTTACAGGGGTTTAGCACCGGGGAGCTGTTTTTT	CASSLQGFSTGELFF
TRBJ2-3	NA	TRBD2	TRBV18	TGTGCCAGCTCACGGGCCACGTCTCCGACTAGCGGGGGGAAGACAGATACGCAGTATTTT	CASSRATSPTSGGKTDTQYF
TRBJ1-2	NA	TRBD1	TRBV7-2	TGTGCCAGCAGCAACACAGGGGATGTAGGCTACACCTTC	CASSNTGDVGYTF
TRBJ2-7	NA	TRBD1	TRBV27	TGTGCCAGCAGCCCAGGACAGGGGGAGCAGTACTTC	CASSPGQGEQYF
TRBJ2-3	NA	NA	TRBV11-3	TGTGCCAGCTCCCTAAGAACAGATACGCAGTATTTT	CASSLRTDTQYF
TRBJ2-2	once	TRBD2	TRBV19	TGTGCCAGTAGGCGGCGGGGGGGCGGCACCGGGGAGCTGTTTTTT	CASRRRGGGTGELFF
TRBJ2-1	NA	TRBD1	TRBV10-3	TGTGCCATCAGCAGGACAGGGGGCACGAGCTCCTACAATGAGCAGTTCTTC	CAISRTGGTSSYNEQFF
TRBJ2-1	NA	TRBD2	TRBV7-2	TGTGCCAGCAGCCGCGGGCTAGCGGGCTACAATGAGCAGTTCTTC	CASSRGLAGYNEQFF
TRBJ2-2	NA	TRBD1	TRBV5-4	TGTGCCAGCAGCACCAACAGGGGCGCGGGCACCGGGGAGCTGTTTTTT	CASSTNRGAGTGELFF
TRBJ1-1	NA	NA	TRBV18	TGTGCCAGCTCACCAAGAGCAAGGAGCACTGAAGCTTTCTTT	CASSPRARSTEAFF
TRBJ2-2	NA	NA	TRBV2	TGTGCCAGCAGTGAGTGGGCATTGAACACCGGGGAGCTGTTTTTT	CASSEWALNTGELFF
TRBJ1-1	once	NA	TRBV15	TGTGCCACCAGCAGAGATCTTATCGGTGGGGGGGCGAACACTGAAGCTTTCTTT	CATSRDLIGGGANTEAFF
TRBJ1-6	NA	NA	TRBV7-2	TGTGCCAGCAGCTTATTAGGCAGGGGTAATTCACCCCTCCACTTT	CASSLLGRGNSPLHF
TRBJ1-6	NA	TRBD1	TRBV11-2	TGTGCCAGCGGCCGGGACAGGGGATTTTCACCCCTCCACTTT	CASGRDRGFSPLHF
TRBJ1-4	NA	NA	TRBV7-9	TGTGCCAGCAGCTTAGGTAGGGGCGGCGGAGAAAAACTGTTTTTT	CASSLGRGGGEKLFF
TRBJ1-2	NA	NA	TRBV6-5	TGTGCCAGCAGTTACTCGGTCAGGGGCTATGGCTACACCTTC	CASSYSVRGYGYTF
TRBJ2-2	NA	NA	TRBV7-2	TGTGCCAGCAGCATCCCCCGGACGGGAACCACCGGGGAGCTGTTTTTT	CASSIPRTGTTGELFF
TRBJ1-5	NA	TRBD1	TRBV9	TGTGCCAGCAGTGAGGGGACAGTCGGCAATCAGCCCCAGCATTTT	CASSEGTVGNQPQHF
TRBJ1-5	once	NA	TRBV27	TGTGCCAGCAGTAGCGAGGGATGGAATCAGCCCCAGCATTTT	CASSSEGWNQPQHF
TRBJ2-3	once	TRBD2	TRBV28	TGTGCCAGCAGTTTACCTAGCGGGGCCCCAGGGGATACGCAGTATTTT	CASSLPSGAPGDTQYF
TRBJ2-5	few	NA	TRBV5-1	TGCGCCAGCAGCTTAAGTCCCGGGACACCTAAAGAGACCCAGTACTTC	CASSLSPGTPKETQYF
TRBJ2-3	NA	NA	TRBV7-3	TGTGCCAGCAGCTACCGGGGGAGGAATACGCAGTATTTT	CASSYRGRNTQYF
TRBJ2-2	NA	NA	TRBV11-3	TGTGCCAGCAGCTCAAGACTGAACACCGGGGAGCTGTTTTTT	CASSSRLNTGELFF
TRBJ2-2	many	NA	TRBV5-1	TGCGCCAGCAGCTTGGGTCCTCCCGGGGAGCTGTTTTTT	CASSLGPPGELFF
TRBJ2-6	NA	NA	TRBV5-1	TGCGCCAGCAGCTTGGCCTTGACTGGGAGCTCTGGGGCCAACGTCCTGACTTTC	CASSLALTGSSGANVLTF
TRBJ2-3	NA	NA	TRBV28	TGTGCCAGCAACTACAGGGGGGGGAGGGATACGCAGTATTTT	CASNYRGGRDTQYF
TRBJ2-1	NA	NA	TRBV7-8	TGTGCCAGCAGCCGAGGAGGCGATGAGCAGTTCTTC	CASSRGGDEQFF
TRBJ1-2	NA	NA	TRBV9	TGTGCCAGCAGCAAGGACAGTCTTAACTATGGCTACACCTTC	CASSKDSLNYGYTF
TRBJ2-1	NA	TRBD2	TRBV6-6	TGTGCCAGCAGTAACGCCCGGGGGGACTCCTACAATGAGCAGTTCTTC	CASSNARGDSYNEQFF
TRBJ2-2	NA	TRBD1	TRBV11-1	TGTGCCAGCAGCGAACAGGGGCACACCGGGGAGCTGTTTTTT	CASSEQGHTGELFF
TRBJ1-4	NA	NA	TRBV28	TGTGCCAGCAGCCCGCCGGGACACGAACTCGAACATGAAAAACTGTTTTTT	CASSPPGHELEHEKLFF
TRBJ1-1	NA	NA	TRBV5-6	TGTGCCAGCAGCGACTACAACGGGTTTGCTGAAGCTTTCTTT	CASSDYNGFAEAFF
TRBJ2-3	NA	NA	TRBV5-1	TGCGCCAGCAGCTTGGCGACGACTGGCACAGATACGCAGTATTTT	CASSLATTGTDTQYF
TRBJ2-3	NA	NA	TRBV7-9	TGTGCCAGCAGCCCCAGTTGGTCGGGGTTGGGCACAGATACGCAGTATTTT	CASSPSWSGLGTDTQYF